The 2 T cell receptor beta chains below all came from one sample that was sequenced in a study of T cells after posttransplantation cyclophosphamide. Profiling relied on immunoSEQ multiplex PCR, and the TCRdb table lists in-frame clones only, not all of them. The table lists fewer than 40,000 clones, with no singletons. The specimen sequenced was PBMCs. All receptors derive from a woman between 50 and 59 years old in good health and a related stem cell transplant donor.

This clone occurred many times. The chain joins TRBV10-2 to TRBJ2-2; D gene ambiguous. The V and J ends lost 10 bases and 6 bases respectively, with 9 bases between them. CDR1 and CDR2 (germline): WSHSY, SAAADI. The CDR3 has 11 amino acids. CDR3 bases: TGCGCCACCTACGAGTCCGGGGAGCTGTTTTTT. Protein product: CATYESGELFF.

This clone was seen ten or more times. This chain joins TRBV5-4 and TRBJ1-5; D remains unclear. CDR1 is SGHNT, CDR2 YYREEE, per germline (reference sequence). CDR3 length equals 13 residues. V lost 4 bases, J lost 5 bases, and 10 bases lay in between. CDR3 in amino acids: CASSRGRDQPQHF. DNA of the CDR3: TGTGCCAGCAGCCGGGGAAGAGATCAGCCCCAGCATTTT.